A single T cell receptor beta chain is shown here with its context. The V gene's germline CDR1 is LNHDA and CDR2 SQIVND (reference sequence). The V and J ends lost 2 bases and 4 bases respectively, with 9 bases between them. The CDR3 loop spans 14 amino acids. This sample is drawn from a study of blood T cell repertoires in COVID-19. On the study more broadly: Samples taken during acute and convalescent COVID-19 were collected in the United States, Italy and Spain.

Here immunoSEQ multiplex PCR was the method, and the copy in TCRdb shows in-frame clones only, minus some. The sample includes 200,000 to 250,000 clones, about 87% of them seen just once. This sequence was found in a woman between 65 and 79 years old with active or convalescent COVID-19. The chain combines TRBV19 with TRBJ1-3; D not certain. Source material: peripheral blood. In nucleotides, the CDR3 is TGTGCCAGTAGTATACAGGTTTCCGGAAACACCATATATTTT. Its protein product is CASSIQVSGNTIYF.